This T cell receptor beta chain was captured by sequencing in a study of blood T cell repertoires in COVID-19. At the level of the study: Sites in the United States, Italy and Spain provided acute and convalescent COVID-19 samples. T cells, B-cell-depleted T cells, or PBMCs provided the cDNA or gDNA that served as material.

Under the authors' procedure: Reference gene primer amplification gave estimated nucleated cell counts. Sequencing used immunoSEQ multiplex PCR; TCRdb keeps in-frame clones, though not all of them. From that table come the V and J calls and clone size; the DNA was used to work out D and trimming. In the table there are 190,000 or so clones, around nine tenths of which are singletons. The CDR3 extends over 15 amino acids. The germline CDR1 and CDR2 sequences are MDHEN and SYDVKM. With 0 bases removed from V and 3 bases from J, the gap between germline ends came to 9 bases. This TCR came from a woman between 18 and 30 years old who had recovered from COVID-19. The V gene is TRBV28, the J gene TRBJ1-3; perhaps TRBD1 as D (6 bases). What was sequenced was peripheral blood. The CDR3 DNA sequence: TGTGCCAGCAGTTTATGGGGGGCGAATGGAAACACCATATATTTT. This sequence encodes CASSLWGANGNTIYF. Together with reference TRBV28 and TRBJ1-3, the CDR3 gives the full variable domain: DVKVTQSSRYLVKRTGEKVFLECVQDMDHENMFWYRQDPGLGLRLIYFSYDVKMKEKGDIPEGYSVSREKKERFSLILESASTNQTSMYLCASSLWGANGNTIYFGEGSWLTVV.